This record covers a single T cell receptor beta chain. This sample was included in a study of siplizumab effects on memory and regulatory T cells. Sequencing of each sample assayed about 10^5 TCR templates. The assay was immunoSEQ multiplex PCR, and TCRdb's table has in-frame clones only and misses some. The table has more than 95,000 clones, over 90% seen once. The V and J ends lost 2 bases and 8 bases respectively, with 13 bases between them. The V gene's germline CDR1 is SEHNR and CDR2 FQNEAQ (reference sequence). The CDR3 runs to 13 residues. Input material: Tregs sorted from blood. The source is a human donor in good health. The J gene is TRBJ2-7, the V gene TRBV7-9; D is perhaps TRBD1 or TRBD2 (5 bases each). DNA for the CDR3: TGTGCCAGCAGCTTATCTGGTAGGGACCAGCAGTACTTC. Translated: CASSLSGRDQQYF.